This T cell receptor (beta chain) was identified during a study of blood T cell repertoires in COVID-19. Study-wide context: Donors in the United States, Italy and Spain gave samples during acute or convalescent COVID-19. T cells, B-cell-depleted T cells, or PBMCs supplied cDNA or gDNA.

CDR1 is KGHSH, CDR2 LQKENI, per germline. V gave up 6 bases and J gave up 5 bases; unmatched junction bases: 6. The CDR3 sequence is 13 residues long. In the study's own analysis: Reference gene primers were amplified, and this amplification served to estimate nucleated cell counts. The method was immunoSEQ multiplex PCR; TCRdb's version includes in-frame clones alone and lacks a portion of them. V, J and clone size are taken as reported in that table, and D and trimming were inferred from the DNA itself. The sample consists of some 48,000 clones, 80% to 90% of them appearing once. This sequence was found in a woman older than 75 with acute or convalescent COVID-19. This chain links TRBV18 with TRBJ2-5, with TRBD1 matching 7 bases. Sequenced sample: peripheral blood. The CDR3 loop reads CASSTGVKETQYF. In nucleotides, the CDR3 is TGTGCCAGCTCCACAGGGGTTAAGGAGACCCAGTACTTC.